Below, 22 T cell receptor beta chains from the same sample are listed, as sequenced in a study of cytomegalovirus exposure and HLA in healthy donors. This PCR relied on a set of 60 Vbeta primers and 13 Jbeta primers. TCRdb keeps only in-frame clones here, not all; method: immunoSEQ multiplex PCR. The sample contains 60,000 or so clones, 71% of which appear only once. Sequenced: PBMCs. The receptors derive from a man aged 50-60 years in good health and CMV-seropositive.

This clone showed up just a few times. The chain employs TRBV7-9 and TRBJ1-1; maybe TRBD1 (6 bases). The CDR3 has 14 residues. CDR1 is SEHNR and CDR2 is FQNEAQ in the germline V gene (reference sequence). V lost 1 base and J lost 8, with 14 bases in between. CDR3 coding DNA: TGTGCCAGCAGCTTAGAACAGGGAAAGTCCGAAGCTTTCTTT. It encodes CASSLEQGKSEAFF. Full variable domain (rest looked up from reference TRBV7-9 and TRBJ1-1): DTGVSQNPRHKITKRGQNVTFRCDPISEHNRLYWYRQTLGQGPEFLTYFQNEAQLEKSRLLSDRFSAERPKGSFSTLEIQRTEQGDSAMYLCASSLEQGKSEAFFGQGTRLTVV.

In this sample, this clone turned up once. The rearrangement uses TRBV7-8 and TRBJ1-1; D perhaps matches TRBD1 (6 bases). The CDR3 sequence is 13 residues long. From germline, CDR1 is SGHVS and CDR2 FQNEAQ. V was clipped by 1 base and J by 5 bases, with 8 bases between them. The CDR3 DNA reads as TGTGCCAGCAGCTTAGATACAGGGACTGAAGCTTTCTTT. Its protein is CASSLDTGTEAFF. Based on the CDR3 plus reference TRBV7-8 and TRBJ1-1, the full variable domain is GAGVSQSPRYKVAKRGQDVALRCDPISGHVSLFWYQQALGQGPEFLTYFQNEAQLDKSGLPSDRFFAERPEGSVSTLKIQRTQQEDSAVYLCASSLDTGTEAFFGQGTRLTVV.

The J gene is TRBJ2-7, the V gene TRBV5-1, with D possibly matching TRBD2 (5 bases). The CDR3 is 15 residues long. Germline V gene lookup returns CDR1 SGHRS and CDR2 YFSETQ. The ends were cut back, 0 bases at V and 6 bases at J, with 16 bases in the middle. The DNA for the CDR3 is TGCGCCAGCAGCTTGGTTTTTGAGGGATCTGGCGAGCAGTACTTC. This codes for CASSLVFEGSGEQYF.

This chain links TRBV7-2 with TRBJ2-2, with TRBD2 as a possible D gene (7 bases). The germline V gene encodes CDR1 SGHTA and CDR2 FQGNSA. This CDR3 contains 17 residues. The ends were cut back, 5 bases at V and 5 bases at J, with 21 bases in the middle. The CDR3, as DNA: TGTGCCAGCAGCCCCCGCTTCCGGGGGGCGACAACCGGGGAGCTGTTTTTT. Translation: CASSPRFRGATTGELFF. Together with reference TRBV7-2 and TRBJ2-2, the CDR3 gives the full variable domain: GAGVSQSPSNKVTEKGKDVELRCDPISGHTALYWYRQSLGQGLEFLIYFQGNSAPDKSGLPSDRFSAERTGGSVSTLTIQRTQQEDSAVYLCASSPRFRGATTGELFFGEGSRLTVL.

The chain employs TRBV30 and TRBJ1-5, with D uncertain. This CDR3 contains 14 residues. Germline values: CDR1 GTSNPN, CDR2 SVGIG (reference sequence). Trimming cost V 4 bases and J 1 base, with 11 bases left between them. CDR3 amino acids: CAWTVGGSNQPQHF. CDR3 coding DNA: TGTGCCTGGACCGTAGGCGGGAGCAATCAGCCCCAGCATTTT.

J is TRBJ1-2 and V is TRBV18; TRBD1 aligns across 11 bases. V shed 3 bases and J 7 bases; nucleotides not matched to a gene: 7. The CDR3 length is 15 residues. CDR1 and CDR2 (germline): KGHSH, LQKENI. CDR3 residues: CASSPQGQGGSGYTF. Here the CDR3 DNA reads TGTGCCAGCTCACCGCAGGGACAGGGGGGATCTGGCTACACCTTC.

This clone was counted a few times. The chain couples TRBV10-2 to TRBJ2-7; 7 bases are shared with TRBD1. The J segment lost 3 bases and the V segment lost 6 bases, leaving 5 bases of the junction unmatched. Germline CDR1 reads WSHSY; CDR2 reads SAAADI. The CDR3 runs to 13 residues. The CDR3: CASSPGGNYEQYF. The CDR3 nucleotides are TGCGCCAGCAGCCCAGGGGGAAACTACGAGCAGTACTTC.

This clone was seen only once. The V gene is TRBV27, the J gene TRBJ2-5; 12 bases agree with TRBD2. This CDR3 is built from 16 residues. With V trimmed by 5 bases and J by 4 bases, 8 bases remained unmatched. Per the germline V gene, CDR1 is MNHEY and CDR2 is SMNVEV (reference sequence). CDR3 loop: CASSPRTSGKSETQYF. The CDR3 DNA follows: TGTGCCAGCAGTCCAAGGACTAGCGGGAAGTCAGAGACCCAGTACTTC.

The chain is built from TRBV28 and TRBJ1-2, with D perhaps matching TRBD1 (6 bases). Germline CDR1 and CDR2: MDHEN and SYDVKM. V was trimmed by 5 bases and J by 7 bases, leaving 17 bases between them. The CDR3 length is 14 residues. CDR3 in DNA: TGTGCCAGCAGTCCCCGTCTCGGGACACGTGGCTACACCTTC. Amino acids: CASSPRLGTRGYTF.

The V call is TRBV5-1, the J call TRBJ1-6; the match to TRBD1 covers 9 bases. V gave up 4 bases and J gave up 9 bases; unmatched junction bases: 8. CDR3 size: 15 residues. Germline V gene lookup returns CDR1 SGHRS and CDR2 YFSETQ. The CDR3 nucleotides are TGCGCCAGCAGCCCGGGACAGGGTGTGTTTTCACCCCTCCACTTT. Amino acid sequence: CASSPGQGVFSPLHF.

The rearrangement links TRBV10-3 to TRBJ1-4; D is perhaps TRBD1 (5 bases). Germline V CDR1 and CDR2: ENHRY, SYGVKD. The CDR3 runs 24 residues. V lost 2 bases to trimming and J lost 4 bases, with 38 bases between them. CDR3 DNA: TGTGCCATCAGTGAGAGGTTGGGACTCAAGGTCCCACCGCGCGCTGGGGGGTTTAATGAAAAACTGTTTTTT. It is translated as CAISERLGLKVPPRAGGFNEKLFF.

Here the CDR3 reads CASSLLAGVGNEQFF. The CDR3 DNA reads TGTGCCAGCAGCCTACTAGCGGGAGTGGGCAATGAGCAGTTCTTC. The V call is TRBV7-2, the J call TRBJ2-1; 11 bases are shared with TRBD2. J was trimmed by 6 bases and V by 5 bases; bases with no gene match: 6. The CDR3 sequence is 15 residues long. CDR1 is SGHTA and CDR2 is FQGNSA in the germline V gene.

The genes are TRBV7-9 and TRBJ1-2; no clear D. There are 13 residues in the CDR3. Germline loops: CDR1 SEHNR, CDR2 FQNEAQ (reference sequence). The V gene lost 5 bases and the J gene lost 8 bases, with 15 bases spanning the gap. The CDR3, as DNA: TGTGCCAGCAGCCAAGCAGGACTGGGAGGCTACACCTTC. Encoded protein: CASSQAGLGGYTF.

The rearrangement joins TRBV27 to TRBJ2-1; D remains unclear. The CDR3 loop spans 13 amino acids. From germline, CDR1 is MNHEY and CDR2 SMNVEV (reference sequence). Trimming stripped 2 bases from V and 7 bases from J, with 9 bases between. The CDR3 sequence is CASSLALTNEQFF. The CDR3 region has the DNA TGTGCCAGCAGTTTAGCCTTGACTAATGAGCAGTTCTTC.

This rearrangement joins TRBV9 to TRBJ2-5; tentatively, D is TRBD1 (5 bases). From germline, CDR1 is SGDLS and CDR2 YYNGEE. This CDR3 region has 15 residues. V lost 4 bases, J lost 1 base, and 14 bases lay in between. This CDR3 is CASSQLGAFQETQYF. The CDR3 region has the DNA TGTGCCAGCAGCCAACTTGGGGCCTTCCAAGAGACCCAGTACTTC.

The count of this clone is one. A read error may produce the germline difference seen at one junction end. The CDR3 spells CASSLTSAGGTRYF. In DNA form, the CDR3 reads TGCGCCAGCAGCTTGACCTCAGCGGGGGGGACCCGGTACTTC. The chain uses TRBV5-1 and TRBJ2-5, with 10 bases fitting TRBD2. The CDR3 length is 14 residues. CDR1 and CDR2 (germline): SGHRS, YFSETQ. The full variable domain, completed using reference TRBV5-1 and TRBJ2-5, is KAGVTQTPRYLIKTRGQQVTLSCSPISGHRSVSWYQQTPGQGLQFLFEYFSETQRNKGNFPGRFSGRQFSNSRSEMNVSTLELGDSALYLCASSLTSAGGTRYFGPGTRLLVL.

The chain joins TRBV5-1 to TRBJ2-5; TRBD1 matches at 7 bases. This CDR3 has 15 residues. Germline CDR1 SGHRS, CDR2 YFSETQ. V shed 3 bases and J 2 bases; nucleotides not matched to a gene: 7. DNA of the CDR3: TGCGCCAGCAGCTCGGGAACGGGACAGCAAGAGACCCAGTACTTC. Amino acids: CASSSGTGQQETQYF.

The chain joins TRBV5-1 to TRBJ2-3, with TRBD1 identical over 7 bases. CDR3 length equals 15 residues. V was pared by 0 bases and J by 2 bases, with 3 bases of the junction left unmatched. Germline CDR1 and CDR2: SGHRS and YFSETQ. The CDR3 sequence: CASSLDRGTTDTQYF. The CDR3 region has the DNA TGCGCCAGCAGCTTGGACAGGGGAACCACAGATACGCAGTATTTT. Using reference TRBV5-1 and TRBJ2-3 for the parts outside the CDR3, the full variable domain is KAGVTQTPRYLIKTRGQQVTLSCSPISGHRSVSWYQQTPGQGLQFLFEYFSETQRNKGNFPGRFSGRQFSNSRSEMNVSTLELGDSALYLCASSLDRGTTDTQYFGPGTRLTVL.

CDR3 residues: CASSESGGTGSYEQYF. The CDR3 DNA is TGTGCCAGCAGTGAATCTGGTGGGACAGGTTCCTACGAGCAGTACTTC. The rearrangement uses TRBV25-1 and TRBJ2-7; 8 bases line up with TRBD1. Germline CDR1 is MGHDK and CDR2 is SYGVNS. This CDR3 is built from 16 residues. After removal of 1 base from V and 1 base from J, the junction contained 6 bases not matched to a gene.

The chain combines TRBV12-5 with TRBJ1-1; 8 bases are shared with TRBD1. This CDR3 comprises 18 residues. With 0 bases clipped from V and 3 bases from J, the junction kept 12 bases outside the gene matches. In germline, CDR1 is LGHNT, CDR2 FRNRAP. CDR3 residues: CASGLVHGTGSTHTEAFF. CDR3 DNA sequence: TGTGCTAGTGGTTTGGTACACGGGACAGGTTCGACCCACACTGAAGCTTTCTTT.

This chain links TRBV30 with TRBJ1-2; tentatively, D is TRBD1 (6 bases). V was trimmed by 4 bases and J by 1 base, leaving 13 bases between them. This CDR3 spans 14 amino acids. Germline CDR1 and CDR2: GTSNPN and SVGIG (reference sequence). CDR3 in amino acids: CAWTSRGRNYGYTF. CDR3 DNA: TGTGCCTGGACCAGCAGGGGCCGTAACTATGGCTACACCTTC.

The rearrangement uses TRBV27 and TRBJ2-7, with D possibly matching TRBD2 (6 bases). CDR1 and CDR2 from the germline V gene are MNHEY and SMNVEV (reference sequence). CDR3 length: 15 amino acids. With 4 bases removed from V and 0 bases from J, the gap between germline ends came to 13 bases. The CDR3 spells CASSSRPGSSYEQYF. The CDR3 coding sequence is TGTGCCAGCAGTTCGAGACCCGGGAGCTCCTACGAGCAGTACTTC.